What follows are 29 T cell receptor beta chains derived from one specimen sequenced in a study of shared clonotypes between healthy human individuals. This table comes from immunoSEQ multiplex PCR, and its TCRdb copy is limited to in-frame clones, with some not included. The sample contains about 2.4 million clones, under 95% of which appear only once. Sequencing input: naive CD4+ T cells from PBMCs. Subset described: CD45RA+ positively selected. Source of these receptors: a man between 18 and 29 years old in good health. Some clones in this sample may be carry-over from other donors' samples.

CDR3: CASSSRVMNTEAFF. DNA for the CDR3: TGTGCCAGCAGCTCCCGGGTAATGAACACTGAAGCTTTCTTT. The V gene is TRBV11-2, the J gene TRBJ1-1; D remains ambiguous. Germline-derived CDR1 and CDR2 are SGHAT and FQNNGV. The CDR3 spans 14 residues. Deletions cut 4 bases from V and 0 bases from J, with 9 bases between.

The chain recombines TRBV7-9 with TRBJ1-6, with D perhaps matching TRBD1 (5 bases). Between the trimmed V and J ends, which lost 5 bases and 6 bases, there was a span of 14 bases. From germline, CDR1 is SEHNR and CDR2 FQNEAQ (reference sequence). The CDR3 is 15 residues long. The CDR3 protein is CASSGLTAPNSPLHF. CDR3 DNA sequence: TGTGCCAGCAGCGGATTGACAGCACCTAATTCACCCCTCCACTTT.

The genes are TRBV6-1 and TRBJ2-3, with 8 bases lining up with TRBD2. The germline CDR1 and CDR2 sequences are MNHNS and SASEGT. With V trimmed by 6 bases and J by 7 bases, 12 bases remained unmatched. This CDR3 has 15 residues. CDR3 DNA sequence: TGTGCCAGCAGACCGGGGGGGGTCACACCACATACGCAGTATTTT. The encoded protein is CASRPGGVTPHTQYF.

This clone was recorded only once. The chain uses TRBV2 and TRBJ1-1, with 12 nucleotides matching TRBD1. J gave up 1 base and V 4 bases, and 10 bases lay outside the gene matches. Germline V lookup: CDR1 SNHLY, CDR2 FYNNEI. The CDR3 runs to 18 residues. The CDR3 reads CASSVPGTGGWTNTEAFF. For the CDR3, the DNA is TGTGCCAGCAGTGTCCCCGGGACAGGGGGCTGGACGAACACTGAAGCTTTCTTT.

J is TRBJ2-1 and V is TRBV7-3; no clear D. The CDR3 length is 14 residues. The germline V gene has CDR1 SGHTA and CDR2 FQGTGA. Trimming removed 4 bases at V and 5 bases at J, with 12 bases between. CDR3 sequence: CASSSRGSNNEQFF. For the CDR3, the DNA is TGTGCCAGCAGCTCCCGTGGGTCCAACAATGAGCAGTTCTTC.

The J gene is TRBJ1-1, the V gene TRBV11-2; D gene unclear. The length of the CDR3 is 13 residues. Trimming took 5 bases from V and 4 from J, leaving 11 bases between them. Germline CDR1 SGHAT, CDR2 FQNNGV. In nucleotides, the CDR3 is TGTGCCAGCAGCCCGCGGACGACCACTGAAGCTTTCTTT. This sequence encodes CASSPRTTTEAFF.

The chain is built from TRBV7-8 and TRBJ1-1; maybe TRBD1 (5 bases). The germline V gene has CDR1 SGHVS and CDR2 FQNEAQ. The ends were cut back, 5 bases at V and 7 bases at J, with 8 bases in the middle. CDR3 size: 11 residues. In DNA, the CDR3 is TGTGCCAGCAGCCCCCAGGGTGAAGCTTTCTTT. This gives the protein CASSPQGEAFF. The variable domain in full, with the rest retrieved from reference TRBV7-8 and TRBJ1-1, is GAGVSQSPRYKVAKRGQDVALRCDPISGHVSLFWYQQALGQGPEFLTYFQNEAQLDKSGLPSDRFFAERPEGSVSTLKIQRTQQEDSAVYLCASSPQGEAFFGQGTRLTVV.

The CDR3 spells CASSPRTSDFTDTQYF. The CDR3 DNA is TGTGCCAGCAGTCCCCGGACTAGCGACTTCACAGATACGCAGTATTTT. The chain recombines TRBV27 with TRBJ2-3; TRBD2 matches 9 bases. This CDR3 comprises 16 residues. The germline CDR1 and CDR2 sequences are MNHEY and SMNVEV (reference sequence). The J segment lost 2 bases and the V segment lost 5 bases, leaving 8 bases of the junction unmatched.

The chain combines TRBV5-4 with TRBJ2-5; 7 bases line up with TRBD1. The CDR3 is 13 amino acids. Germline V lookup: CDR1 SGHNT, CDR2 YYREEE (reference sequence). V was pared by 4 bases and J by 4 bases, with 4 bases of the junction left unmatched. This CDR3 is CASSPTGRETQYF. The CDR3 nucleotides are TGTGCCAGCAGCCCGACAGGGAGAGAGACCCAGTACTTC.

The V and J genes are TRBV28 and TRBJ2-3, with 7 bases fitting TRBD1. This CDR3 has 15 residues. After removal of 5 bases from V and 0 bases from J, the junction contained 5 bases not matched to a gene. Germline assignment: CDR1 MDHEN and CDR2 SYDVKM. CDR3 sequence (DNA): TGTGCCAGCAGTCATCGGACAGGAAGCACAGATACGCAGTATTTT. Encoded protein: CASSHRTGSTDTQYF.

On this clone: Other nucleotide sequences in the sample specify the same CDR3. The chain is built from TRBV5-1 and TRBJ1-1, with 7 bases identical to TRBD1. The CDR3 is 13 residues long. CDR1 and CDR2 (germline): SGHRS, YFSETQ. J gave up 4 bases and V 4 bases, and 4 bases lay outside the gene matches. DNA of the CDR3: TGCGCCAGCAGCCTGACAGGGTTCACTGAAGCTTTCTTT. Amino acids: CASSLTGFTEAFF.

This chain uses TRBV5-1 with TRBJ2-3; D is possibly TRBD2 (6 bases). The CDR3 sequence is 16 residues long. In germline, CDR1 is SGHRS, CDR2 YFSETQ. V was shortened by 3 bases and J by 2 bases, with 16 bases between the two germline ends. CDR3: CASSWRGQAATDTQYF. The CDR3 coding sequence is TGCGCCAGCAGCTGGCGGGGTCAGGCCGCCACAGATACGCAGTATTTT. Supplemented by reference TRBV5-1 and TRBJ2-3, the full variable domain reads KAGVTQTPRYLIKTRGQQVTLSCSPISGHRSVSWYQQTPGQGLQFLFEYFSETQRNKGNFPGRFSGRQFSNSRSEMNVSTLELGDSALYLCASSWRGQAATDTQYFGPGTRLTVL.

The J gene is TRBJ2-7, the V gene TRBV28, with D tentatively TRBD2 (6 bases). The germline V and J ends were trimmed by 7 bases and 6 bases, with 19 bases remaining between them. The CDR3 contains 14 residues. Germline V gives CDR1 MDHEN, CDR2 SYDVKM. In DNA, the CDR3 is TGTGCCAGCACCCGCCTGGGGGGAGGAGGCGAGCAGTACTTC. Translating it yields CASTRLGGGGEQYF. Based on the CDR3 plus reference TRBV28 and TRBJ2-7, the full variable domain is DVKVTQSSRYLVKRTGEKVFLECVQDMDHENMFWYRQDPGLGLRLIYFSYDVKMKEKGDIPEGYSVSREKKERFSLILESASTNQTSMYLCASTRLGGGGEQYFGPGTRLTVT.

The V gene is TRBV9, the J gene TRBJ2-7, with 7 positions matching TRBD1. The CDR3 extends over 14 amino acids. The V gene end was trimmed by 3 bases and the J gene end by 2 bases; junction bases not matched to a gene: 5. Germline loops: CDR1 SGDLS, CDR2 YYNGEE. CDR3 bases: TGTGCCAGCAGCGCGGGACAGACTACCTACGAGCAGTACTTC. Protein product: CASSAGQTTYEQYF.

The rearrangement links TRBV28 to TRBJ1-1; D possibly corresponds to TRBD1 (5 bases). Deletions cut 4 bases from V and 1 base from J, with 22 bases between. This CDR3 has 18 residues. Germline CDR1 MDHEN, CDR2 SYDVKM. The CDR3 protein is CASSSYRVGDSTNTEAFF. CDR3 bases: TGTGCCAGCAGTTCATATCGAGTGGGGGATTCTACGAACACTGAAGCTTTCTTT.

This clone was recorded once. The chain links TRBV4-1 to TRBJ1-4; D may be TRBD1 (6 bases). The CDR3 loop spans 17 amino acids. CDR1 MGHRA and CDR2 YSYEKL come from the germline V gene. V shed 0 bases and J shed 0 bases, with 11 bases lying between them. The CDR3 protein is CASSQDGGPATNEKLFF. The CDR3 DNA reads as TGCGCCAGCAGCCAAGATGGGGGCCCCGCAACTAATGAAAAACTGTTTTTT.

The rearrangement links TRBV7-9 to TRBJ2-3; D may be TRBD2 (5 bases). CDR3 size: 15 residues. Germline CDR1 reads SEHNR; CDR2 reads FQNEAQ (reference sequence). V was cut by 3 bases and J by 1 base, with 11 bases left in between. Written as DNA, the CDR3 is TGTGCCAGCAGCTTCCAAGGGCGGGGCACAGATACGCAGTATTTT. Its protein product is CASSFQGRGTDTQYF.

The chain joins TRBV27 to TRBJ1-5, with a tentative D call TRBD1 (5 bases). Germline V CDR1 and CDR2: MNHEY, SMNVEV (reference sequence). There are 16 residues in the CDR3. Trimming removed 3 bases at V and 5 bases at J, with 17 bases between. The CDR3 region has the DNA TGTGCCAGCAGTTTTTATTACCGGGACGGGGATCAGCCCCAGCATTTT. This encodes CASSFYYRDGDQPQHF.

The gene calls are TRBV5-4 and TRBJ1-1; D is ambiguous. This CDR3 spans 13 amino acids. Germline V CDR1 and CDR2: SGHNT, YYREEE (reference sequence). V lost 7 bases to trimming and J lost 0 bases, with 10 bases between them. In DNA form, the CDR3 reads TGTGCCAGCTGGCGCAGTTTGAACACTGAAGCTTTCTTT. Its protein product is CASWRSLNTEAFF.

The rearrangement joins TRBV6-1 to TRBJ2-6; 10 nucleotides agree with TRBD2. The trim removed 3 bases at V and 0 bases at J, leaving 5 bases unmatched. The CDR3 has 18 residues. The V gene's germline CDR1 is MNHNS and CDR2 SASEGT. This CDR3 reads CASSDSGRLYSGANVLTF. The CDR3 region has the DNA TGTGCCAGCAGTGATAGCGGGAGGCTTTACTCTGGGGCCAACGTCCTGACTTTC.

About this clone itself: Because it lacks the conserved phenylalanine or tryptophan at the end, this CDR3 is likely a read error. It is unclear where the CDR3 begins or ends on the DNA, so no DNA is shown, and the CDR3 is as TCRdb lists it. The J gene is TRBJ1-2, the V gene TRBV7-9. CDR1 SEHNR and CDR2 FQNEAQ come from the germline V gene (reference sequence). Counting both end residues, the CDR3 totals 11 amino acids. The CDR3 reads CASSLAGERTL.

The chain has TRBV5-1 and TRBJ2-7; possible D gene TRBD2, 6 bases. V dropped 4 bases and J dropped 2 bases, with 16 bases sitting between them. CDR3 size: 15 residues. Germline-derived CDR1 and CDR2 are SGHRS and YFSETQ. DNA of the CDR3: TGCGCCAGCAGCCGCGGGACTGTCGATACCTACGAGCAGTACTTC. Encoded protein: CASSRGTVDTYEQYF.

This rearrangement joins TRBV15 to TRBJ2-7; 7 bases are a match to TRBD2. V trimming: 1 base; J trimming: 6 bases; junction bases outside the gene matches: 3. The CDR3 contains 13 residues. Per the germline V gene, CDR1 is LNHNV and CDR2 is YYDKDF (reference sequence). The CDR3 region is CATSRGGGSEQYF. The DNA of the CDR3 is TGTGCCACCAGCAGAGGGGGAGGGAGCGAGCAGTACTTC. Full variable domain (outside the CDR3, taken from reference TRBV15 and TRBJ2-7): DAMVIQNPRYQVTQFGKPVTLSCSQTLNHNVMYWYQQKSSQAPKLLFHYYDKDFNNEADTPDNFQSRRPNTSFCFLDIRSPGLGDTAMYLCATSRGGGSEQYFGPGTRLTVT.

The CDR3 DNA sequence: TGTGCCAGCAGCCCTGATAACTATGGCTACACCTTC. Translation gives CASSPDNYGYTF. The V and J genes are TRBV7-2 and TRBJ1-2; D ambiguous. Germline V lookup: CDR1 SGHTA, CDR2 FQGNSA. This CDR3 comprises 12 residues. Between the trimmed V and J ends, which lost 5 bases and 1 base, there was a span of 5 bases.

The rearrangement uses TRBV5-1 and TRBJ1-2; 7 bases are shared with TRBD1. The CDR3 runs to 13 residues. V shed 4 bases, J shed 6 bases, and the junction held 6 bases outside the gene matches. CDR1 and CDR2 from the germline V gene are SGHRS and YFSETQ. Here the CDR3 reads CASSQQGSDGYTF. CDR3 DNA: TGCGCCAGCAGCCAACAGGGGTCTGATGGCTACACCTTC.

This chain links TRBV10-3 with TRBJ2-1, with no clear D. The CDR3 runs 15 residues. Germline assignment: CDR1 ENHRY and CDR2 SYGVKD. The V gene lost 2 bases and the J gene lost 0 bases, with 8 bases spanning the gap. The chain's CDR3 is CAISELGTSYNEQFF. CDR3 DNA sequence: TGTGCCATCAGTGAGCTGGGCACCTCCTACAATGAGCAGTTCTTC.

Remarks on this clone: The sample has other DNA sequences that encode this CDR3 too. This sequence joins TRBV5-1 and TRBJ1-3; no clear D. Germline CDR1 SGHRS, CDR2 YFSETQ. The CDR3 covers 14 residues. V was clipped by 1 base and J by 0 bases, with 5 bases between them. CDR3 nucleotides: TGCGCCAGCAGCTTGCCCAGCTCTGGAAACACCATATATTTT. This translates into CASSLPSSGNTIYF.

The chain couples TRBV7-8 to TRBJ2-2; no definite D call. This CDR3 is 12 amino acids long. Germline loops: CDR1 SGHVS, CDR2 FQNEAQ. V was trimmed by 5 bases and J by 6 bases, leaving 7 bases between them. The CDR3 sequence: CASSIESGELFF. The CDR3 DNA reads as TGTGCCAGCAGCATAGAATCCGGGGAGCTGTTTTTT.

This chain connects TRBV27 to TRBJ2-7; 7 bases match TRBD2. V shed 8 bases, J shed 4 bases, and the junction held 5 bases outside the gene matches. The CDR3 loop spans 12 amino acids. Germline CDR1 MNHEY, CDR2 SMNVEV (reference sequence). The chain's CDR3 is CASYGSGYEQYF. For the CDR3, the DNA is TGTGCCAGCTACGGTAGCGGGTACGAGCAGTACTTC.